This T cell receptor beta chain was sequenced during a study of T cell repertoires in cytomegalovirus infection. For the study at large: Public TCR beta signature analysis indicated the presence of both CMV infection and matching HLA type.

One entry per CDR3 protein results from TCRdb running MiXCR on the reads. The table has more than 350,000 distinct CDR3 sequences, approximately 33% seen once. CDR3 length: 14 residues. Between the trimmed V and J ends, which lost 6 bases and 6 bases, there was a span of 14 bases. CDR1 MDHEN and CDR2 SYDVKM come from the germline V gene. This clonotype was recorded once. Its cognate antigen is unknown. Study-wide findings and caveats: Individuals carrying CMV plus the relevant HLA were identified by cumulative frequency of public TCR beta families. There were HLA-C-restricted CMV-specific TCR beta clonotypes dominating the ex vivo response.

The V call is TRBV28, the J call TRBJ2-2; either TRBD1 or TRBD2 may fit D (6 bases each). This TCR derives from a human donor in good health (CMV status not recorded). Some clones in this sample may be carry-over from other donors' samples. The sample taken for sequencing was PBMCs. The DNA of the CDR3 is TGTGCCAGCAGGGGACTTACAGGGTCCGGGGAGCTGTTTTTT. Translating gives CASRGLTGSGELFF.